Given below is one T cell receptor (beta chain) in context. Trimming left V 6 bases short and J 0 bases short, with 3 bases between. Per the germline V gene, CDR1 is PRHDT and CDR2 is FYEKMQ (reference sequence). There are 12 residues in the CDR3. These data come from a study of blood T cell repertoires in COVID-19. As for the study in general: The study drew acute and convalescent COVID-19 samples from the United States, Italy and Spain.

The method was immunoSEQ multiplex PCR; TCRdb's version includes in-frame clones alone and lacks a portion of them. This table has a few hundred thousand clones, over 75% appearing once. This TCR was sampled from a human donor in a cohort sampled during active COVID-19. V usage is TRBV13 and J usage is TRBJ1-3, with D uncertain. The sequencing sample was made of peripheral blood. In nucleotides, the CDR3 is TGTGCCAGCAGTCTCTCTGGAAACACCATATATTTT. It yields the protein CASSLSGNTIYF.